This TCR beta chain is from a study of shared clonotypes between healthy human individuals. The study drew all its donors from Caucasian adults living in Nashville, Tennessee. The protocol was immunoSEQ multiplex PCR, while the TCRdb copy is restricted to in-frame clones and leaves out a portion. This sample has about 120,000 clones, with roughly 70% found just once. The germline V gene encodes CDR1 MDHEN and CDR2 SYDVKM. CDR3 length: 13 amino acids. V lost 3 bases, J lost 2 bases, and 7 bases lay in between. The source of this sequence is a woman in her 30s in good health. The sample was memory CD8+ T cells sorted from blood. Subset noted: CD45RO+ cells pooled with CCR7-negative TemRA cells. The rearrangement links TRBV28 to TRBJ1-2, with D hard to call. CDR3 in amino acids: CASSFPANYGYTF. The CDR3 nucleotides are TGTGCCAGCAGTTTTCCAGCCAACTATGGCTACACCTTC.